The 28 T cell receptor beta chains below all came from one sample that was sequenced in a study of blood T cell repertoires in COVID-19. Sequenced by immunoSEQ multiplex PCR; TCRdb stores in-frame clones only, minus some. Of about 280,000 clones in the sample, around 85% are singletons; the top ten hold around 2.3%. The sample taken for sequencing was PBMCs or T cells enriched from blood (not recorded which). The receptor set was obtained from a woman aged 50 to 60 who had recovered from COVID-19.

The chain uses TRBV3-1 (or the pseudogene TRBV3-2) and TRBJ1-1; tentatively, D is TRBD1 (6 bases). V was clipped by 2 bases and J by 10 bases, with 17 bases between them. The germline V gene encodes CDR1 LGHDT and CDR2 YNNKEL (reference sequence). The CDR3 loop spans 14 amino acids. The CDR3 loop is CASSQRGGARGAFF. The CDR3 DNA follows: TGTGCCAGCAGCCAAAGGGGGGGGGCCCGTGGAGCTTTCTTT.

The CDR3 DNA reads TGTGCCAGCTCCAAGGACAGGGGTAGGACTGAAGCTTTCTTT. Its protein is CASSKDRGRTEAFF. V and J are TRBV18 and TRBJ1-1, with 9 positions matching TRBD1. Looked up from germline, CDR1 is KGHSH and CDR2 is LQKENI. The length of the CDR3 is 14 residues. V was clipped by 6 bases and J by 5 bases; unmatched bases: 7.

The chain carries TRBV6-2 or TRBV6-3 and TRBJ2-7; D uncertain. The CDR3 runs 11 residues. Deletions cut 3 bases from V and 6 bases from J, with 6 bases between. Germline V CDR1 and CDR2: MNHEY, SVGEGT. CDR3 in amino acids: CASSYYGEQYF. The CDR3 DNA is TGTGCCAGCAGTTATTACGGCGAGCAGTACTTC.

The chain's CDR3 is CASRQGNGAEAFF. The CDR3 nucleotides read TGTGCCAGCAGGCAGGGGAATGGGGCTGAAGCTTTCTTT. This chain connects TRBV5-4 to TRBJ1-1, with a tentative D call TRBD1 (6 bases). Germline V gene lookup returns CDR1 SGHNT and CDR2 YYREEE (reference sequence). This CDR3 spans 13 amino acids. The V end was cut by 5 bases, the J end by 6 bases, with 14 bases between.

The V gene is TRBV7-9, the J gene TRBJ1-4; 7 bases agree with TRBD1. Germline trimming cut 1 base from V and 3 bases from J; bases unmatched to any gene: 8. The germline V gene has CDR1 SEHNR and CDR2 FQNEAQ (reference sequence). The length of the CDR3 is 17 residues. CDR3 residues: CASSLGMRGQANEKLFF. CDR3 bases: TGTGCCAGCAGCTTAGGAATGAGGGGGCAGGCTAATGAAAAACTGTTTTTT.

V and J are TRBV7-2 and TRBJ2-7, with 7 positions matching TRBD1. With V trimmed by 8 bases and J by 4 bases, 11 bases remained unmatched. Germline values: CDR1 SGHTA, CDR2 FQGNSA. CDR3 length equals 14 residues. CDR3 region: CASALRDRFYEQYF. CDR3 bases: TGTGCCAGCGCCCTCCGGGACAGATTTTACGAGCAGTACTTC.

This chain uses TRBV2 with TRBJ2-1; 12 bases are a match to TRBD2. Per the germline V gene, CDR1 is SNHLY and CDR2 is FYNNEI. The CDR3 is 14 residues long. V shed 5 bases and J 9 bases; nucleotides not matched to a gene: 5. This CDR3 is CASSSRLAGVEQFF. The CDR3 coding sequence is TGTGCCAGCAGTTCCCGACTAGCGGGAGTTGAGCAGTTCTTC.

The J gene is TRBJ1-2, the V gene TRBV10-3; TRBD1 matches at 7 bases. This CDR3 contains 13 residues. V was pared by 10 bases and J by 2 bases, with 7 bases of the junction left unmatched. Germline CDR1 reads ENHRY; CDR2 reads SYGVKD. This CDR3 is CATDPTGNYGYTF. DNA for the CDR3: TGTGCCACCGATCCGACAGGGAACTATGGCTACACCTTC.

In DNA form, the CDR3 reads TGTGCCAGCAGTTTGGTCCAGGCAGGAGGAAACACCATATATTTT. This translates into CASSLVQAGGNTIYF. V usage is TRBV28 and J usage is TRBJ1-3; no definite D call. Deletions cut 3 bases from V and 4 bases from J, with 13 bases between. Germline values: CDR1 MDHEN, CDR2 SYDVKM. There are 15 residues in the CDR3. The whole variable domain, filled in from reference TRBV28 and TRBJ1-3, reads DVKVTQSSRYLVKRTGEKVFLECVQDMDHENMFWYRQDPGLGLRLIYFSYDVKMKEKGDIPEGYSVSREKKERFSLILESASTNQTSMYLCASSLVQAGGNTIYFGEGSWLTVV.

The V gene is TRBV7-8, the J gene TRBJ2-5; D is unclear. This CDR3 is built from 15 residues. Germline V lookup: CDR1 SGHVS, CDR2 FQNEAQ. The V end was cut by 1 base, the J end by 2 bases, with 11 bases between. The DNA for the CDR3 is TGTGCCAGCAGCTTAGACAGAGCCTTACAAGAGACCCAGTACTTC. It yields the protein CASSLDRALQETQYF.

Details on this clone: One junction end disagrees with the germline gene, perhaps due to a read error. This chain uses TRBV19 with TRBJ2-5; 9 positions match TRBD1. Germline V CDR1 and CDR2: LNHDA, SQIVND (reference sequence). There are 15 residues in the CDR3. In DNA form, the CDR3 reads TGTGCCAGCAGTAACCGGGGACAGGGATCAGGGACCCAGTACTTC. It codes for CASSNRGQGSGTQYF. The full variable domain, with the rest looked up from reference TRBV19 and TRBJ2-5, is DGGITQSPKYLFRKEGQNVTLSCEQNLNHDAMYWYRQDPGQGLRLIYYSQIVNDFQKGDIAEGYSVSREKKESFPLTVTSAQKNPTAFYLCASSNRGQGSGTQYFGPGTRLLVL.

The J gene is TRBJ1-4, the V gene TRBV7-8; no definite D call. The CDR3 has 13 residues. V gave up 1 base and J gave up 11 bases, with 11 bases separating them. The germline CDR1 and CDR2 sequences are SGHVS and FQNEAQ. CDR3 protein: CASSLVGGSKLFF. The CDR3 region has the DNA TGTGCCAGCAGCTTAGTCGGAGGGAGCAAACTGTTTTTT.

The chain couples TRBV28 to TRBJ1-4, with 8 bases aligning to TRBD1. The CDR3 covers 13 residues. Germline values: CDR1 MDHEN, CDR2 SYDVKM. Trimming removed 8 bases from V and 8 bases from J; junction bases left unmatched: 7. The CDR3 sequence: CASVQGAEEKLFF. CDR3 in DNA: TGTGCCAGCGTTCAGGGGGCTGAAGAAAAACTGTTTTTT. The variable domain in full, completed from reference TRBV28 and TRBJ1-4, reads DVKVTQSSRYLVKRTGEKVFLECVQDMDHENMFWYRQDPGLGLRLIYFSYDVKMKEKGDIPEGYSVSREKKERFSLILESASTNQTSMYLCASVQGAEEKLFFGSGTQLSVL.

V gene TRBV6-5 combines with J gene TRBJ1-6; D gene ambiguous. The CDR3 runs 14 residues. Between the trimmed V and J ends, which lost 2 bases and 7 bases, there was a span of 9 bases. Per germline, CDR1 MNHEY and CDR2 SVGAGI. The CDR3 nucleotides are TGTGCCAGCAGTTACCGGCAGGCGAATTCACCCCTCCACTTT. This gives the protein CASSYRQANSPLHF.

The chain is built from TRBV28 and TRBJ1-1; TRBD1 aligns across 11 bases. The CDR3 is 20 amino acids. Germline V lookup: CDR1 MDHEN, CDR2 SYDVKM. The junction had 19 bases not matched to a gene; V was cut back by 5 bases and J by 2 bases. The CDR3 spells CASSQIQHPGTGGINTEAFF. CDR3 bases: TGTGCCAGCAGTCAAATACAACATCCCGGGACAGGGGGGATCAACACTGAAGCTTTCTTT.

V usage is TRBV19 and J usage is TRBJ2-3, with 7 positions matching TRBD2. The germline CDR1 and CDR2 sequences are LNHDA and SQIVND (reference sequence). V lost 4 bases and J lost 3; bases outside the gene matches: 7. CDR3 length: 15 residues. The CDR3 coding sequence is TGTGCCAGTAGTAGTGGGGGGGGAGGAACAGATACGCAGTATTTT. This translates into CASSSGGGGTDTQYF.

Written as DNA, the CDR3 is TGTGCCAGCGGGGGACAGACCCAAGAGACCCAGTACTTC. Its translation: CASGGQTQETQYF. The chain has TRBV2 and TRBJ2-5, with 7 bases identical to TRBD1. The CDR3 totals 13 residues. Per the germline V gene, CDR1 is SNHLY and CDR2 is FYNNEI. V trimming: 8 bases; J trimming: 1 base; junction bases outside the gene matches: 4.

V is TRBV10-1 and J is TRBJ2-2; D uncertain. CDR3 length equals 14 residues. V lost 3 bases, J lost 3 bases, and 8 bases lay in between. Germline assignment: CDR1 WNHNN and CDR2 SYGVQD (reference sequence). The CDR3 reads CASSDGSHTGELFF. CDR3 coding DNA: TGCGCCAGCAGTGACGGGTCGCACACCGGGGAGCTGTTTTTT.

This clone was seen a single time. The chain carries TRBV5-1 and TRBJ1-1; 7 nucleotides line up with TRBD1. V lost 4 bases and J lost 1; bases outside the gene matches: 4. This CDR3 has 14 amino acids. Germline V gene data show CDR1 as SGHRS and CDR2 as YFSETQ. CDR3 in DNA: TGCGCCAGCAGCAAGGGGGCGAGGAACACTGAAGCTTTCTTT. Translated: CASSKGARNTEAFF.

CDR3 sequence reads: CASSSLGQAIGTEAFF. CDR3 DNA sequence: TGTGCCAGCAGCTCACTGGGACAGGCGATTGGCACTGAAGCTTTCTTT. The chain employs TRBV5-6 and TRBJ1-1, with 8 bases fitting TRBD1. With 3 bases clipped from V and 4 bases from J, the junction kept 11 bases outside the gene matches. The CDR3 totals 16 residues. CDR1 is SGHDT and CDR2 is YYEEEE in the germline V gene.

The rearrangement uses TRBV4-1 and TRBJ2-7; a possible D gene is TRBD1 (5 bases). CDR3 length equals 13 residues. CDR1 is MGHRA and CDR2 is YSYEKL in the germline V gene. The V end lost 2 bases, the J end lost 4 bases, and 9 bases lay between the germline ends. DNA for the CDR3: TGCGCCAGCAGCCAACCCCAGGGATACGAGCAGTACTTC. This encodes CASSQPQGYEQYF.

This clone has only a few counts. The rearrangement joins TRBV5-1 to TRBJ2-7; possibly TRBD1 for D (5 bases). There are 15 residues in the CDR3. The V and J ends lost 2 bases and 1 base respectively, with 13 bases between them. Germline loops: CDR1 SGHRS, CDR2 YFSETQ. Written as DNA, the CDR3 is TGCGCCAGCAGCTTCGATGGCAGGGTATCCTACGAGCAGTACTTC. Amino acid sequence: CASSFDGRVSYEQYF.

This chain connects TRBV6-1 to TRBJ2-2; 16 bases line up with TRBD2. Germline V gene lookup returns CDR1 MNHNS and CDR2 SASEGT. The CDR3 loop spans 19 amino acids. The trim removed 1 base at V and 4 bases at J, leaving 6 bases unmatched. Written as DNA, the CDR3 is TGTGCCAGCAGTGAAGGGGGACTAGCGGGAGGGAGTGGCACCGGGGAGCTGTTTTTT. As protein: CASSEGGLAGGSGTGELFF.

This sequence joins TRBV7-6 and TRBJ1-5, with D tentatively TRBD1 (5 bases). V lost 5 bases, J lost 9 bases, and 17 bases lay in between. Per germline, CDR1 SGHVS and CDR2 FNYEAQ. This CDR3 contains 14 residues. CDR3 sequence: CASSPELWGGPQHF. CDR3 sequence (DNA): TGTGCCAGCAGCCCAGAATTATGGGGGGGGCCCCAGCATTTT.

The chain recombines TRBV4-1 with TRBJ2-5; weak D call: TRBD2 (6 bases). The CDR3 runs 13 residues. Per germline, CDR1 MGHRA and CDR2 YSYEKL. V was pared by 4 bases and J by 5 bases, with 11 bases between. The CDR3 reads CASSPLAPETQYF. CDR3 coding DNA: TGCGCCAGCAGCCCCCTAGCGCCGGAGACCCAGTACTTC.

J is TRBJ2-1 and V is TRBV6-2 or TRBV6-3; TRBD2 matches at 9 bases. CDR1 is MNHEY and CDR2 is SVGEGT in the germline V gene. The V and J ends lost 2 bases and 6 bases, in that order; junction bases with no gene match: 5. The CDR3 loop spans 15 amino acids. The CDR3 protein is CASSYTGTSFNEQFF. For the CDR3, the DNA is TGTGCCAGCAGTTACACCGGGACTAGCTTCAATGAGCAGTTCTTC.

This clone was picked up a small number of times. The V and J genes are TRBV4-3 and TRBJ1-1; D remains ambiguous. V lost 1 base, J lost 1 base, and 10 bases lay in between. The germline V gene encodes CDR1 LGHNA and CDR2 YSLEER. The CDR3 consists of 15 residues. CDR3 nucleotides: TGCGCCAGCAGCCAAGGGCTTTTCCGGAACACTGAAGCTTTCTTT. It specifies CASSQGLFRNTEAFF.

This clone turned up a few times. The V call is TRBV6-5, the J call TRBJ1-2; 9 bases are a match to TRBD1. Germline assignment: CDR1 MNHEY and CDR2 SVGAGI. Germline trimming cut 6 bases from V and 2 bases from J; bases unmatched to any gene: 7. The CDR3 spans 15 residues. The DNA of the CDR3 is TGTGCCAGCAGAGCCCGACAGGGGGGAAACTATGGCTACACCTTC. It yields the protein CASRARQGGNYGYTF.